Following are 6 T cell receptor beta chains from one sample sequenced in a study of blood T cell repertoires in COVID-19 (dated by TCRdb to 2018 to 2020). The library was generated by the immunoSEQ multiplex PCR assay. TCRdb took this table from immuneACCESS and kept in-frame rearrangements with V and J called. Such tables lack part of the clones; where checked against another copy, unresolved V genes explain under half of the gap, and the rest is unexplained. The sample records approximately 31,000 clones, 85% to 95% of which are singletons. The top ten hold roughly an eighth of the sample. The sequenced sample was peripheral blood. Receptor source: a human donor in a cohort sampled during active COVID-19.

The V and J genes are TRBV20-1 and TRBJ1-5, with 12 bases identical to TRBD1. The CDR3 sequence is 15 residues long. Per germline, CDR1 DFQATT and CDR2 SNEGSKA (reference sequence). Trimming at V came to 3 bases and at J to 8 bases, leaving 8 bases not matched to a gene. The CDR3 nucleotides are TGCAGTGCTAGTTCCGGGACAGGGGGCAGCGAGCCCCAGCATTTT. This codes for CSASSGTGGSEPQHF.

The CDR3 DNA follows: TGTGCCAGCAGCTTATTTTACTCCGCTAACACTGAAGCTTTCTTT. Its translation: CASSLFYSANTEAFF. The chain joins TRBV7-8 to TRBJ1-1; D ambiguous. Per germline, CDR1 SGHVS and CDR2 FQNEAQ. Deletions cut 2 bases from V and 2 bases from J, with 12 bases between. The CDR3 runs 15 residues.

The chain joins TRBV7-2 to TRBJ1-2; D gene unclear. V dropped 1 base and J dropped 2 bases, with 14 bases sitting between them. The CDR3 totals 16 residues. Germline-derived CDR1 and CDR2 are SGHTA and FQGNSA. CDR3 nucleotides: TGTGCCAGCAGCTTAGGGGTCTTAGGGAGGAACTATGGCTACACCTTC. This translates into CASSLGVLGRNYGYTF.

The chain employs TRBV6-5 and TRBJ1-4, with D tentatively TRBD1 (6 bases). Germline lookup yields CDR1 MNHEY and CDR2 SVGAGI. V was trimmed by 0 bases and J by 5 bases, leaving 10 bases between them. The CDR3 has 15 amino acids. The CDR3 DNA sequence: TGTGCCAGCAGTTACTCGGACAGAAAGAATGAAAAACTGTTTTTT. Translation: CASSYSDRKNEKLFF.

The sample holds one count of this clone. The chain couples TRBV14 to TRBJ2-1, with 12 bases that match TRBD2. The CDR3 is made up of 18 amino acids. Trimming removed 4 bases from V and 9 bases from J; junction bases left unmatched: 16. Germline V gives CDR1 SGHDN, CDR2 FVKESK. The CDR3 sequence: CASSPRLAGVPTRGEQFF. The CDR3 DNA is TGTGCCAGCAGCCCTCGACTAGCGGGAGTTCCAACCCGGGGTGAGCAGTTCTTC. The entire variable domain, with the rest obtained from reference TRBV14 and TRBJ2-1, is as follows: EAGVTQFPSHSVIEKGQTVTLRCDPISGHDNLYWYRRVMGKEIKFLLHFVKESKQDESGMPNNRFLAERTGGTYSTLKVQPAELEDSGVYFCASSPRLAGVPTRGEQFFGPGTRLTVL.

This clone was seen once. The chain joins TRBV9 to TRBJ1-3, with D possibly matching TRBD1 (6 bases). Germline V gene data show CDR1 as SGDLS and CDR2 as YYNGEE. V lost 0 bases and J lost 3, with 10 bases in between. The CDR3 is 15 amino acids. As DNA, the CDR3 is TGTGCCAGCAGCGTAGACATAGGGGGTGGAAACACCATATATTTT. This encodes CASSVDIGGGNTIYF.